This TCR beta chain was captured by sequencing in a study of identical twins. With regard to this clonotype: The antigen remains undetermined.

With no exceptions, donors were healthy Caucasians. Regarding the study as a whole: Fewer insertions were carried by abundant cord blood beta clonotypes, but none was seen in memory repertoires.

TCRdb used MiXCR to reprocess the 5' RACE reads, holding one entry per CDR3 protein. This table has 1,800,000 or so distinct CDR3 sequences, around 29% appearing once. There are 15 residues in the CDR3. Sequenced: cord blood. J is TRBJ2-1 and V is TRBV21-1; TRBD1, the table's D call, lacks a check against the DNA. TRBV21-1 is classified as a pseudogene. The TCR originated in a newborn girl in good health. The CDR3, as DNA: TGTGCCAGCAGCAAACCAGGGGCGTACTACAATGAGCAGTTCTTC. Translation gives CASSKPGAYYNEQFF.